The TCR beta chain described here comes from a study of identical twins. The CDR3 is made up of 15 amino acids. From germline, CDR1 is MNHEY and CDR2 SMNVEV (reference sequence). With V trimmed by 4 bases and J by 5 bases, 6 bases remained unmatched. A single record per CDR3 protein comes from TCRdb applying MiXCR to the 5' RACE reads. The data show hundreds of thousands of distinct CDR3 sequences, about 20% seen once. These data were also reused for a study on T cells expressing NK-cell markers. That work adds: The study drew TCR beta repertoires from sorted CD3+CD56+NKG2C+, CD3+CD56+NKG2C- and CD3+CD56-NKG2C+ T cells. One of the eight sequenced donors was seronegative, whereas the other seven were HCMV-seropositive.

The source of this sequence is a woman under 30 in good health. This chain links TRBV27 with TRBJ2-7; 12 bases agree with TRBD1. Sequencing was carried out using PBMCs. The DNA for the CDR3 is TGTGCCAGCAGTTCGGGACAGGGGGCGTCCCACGAGCAGTACTTC. It encodes CASSSGQGASHEQYF.